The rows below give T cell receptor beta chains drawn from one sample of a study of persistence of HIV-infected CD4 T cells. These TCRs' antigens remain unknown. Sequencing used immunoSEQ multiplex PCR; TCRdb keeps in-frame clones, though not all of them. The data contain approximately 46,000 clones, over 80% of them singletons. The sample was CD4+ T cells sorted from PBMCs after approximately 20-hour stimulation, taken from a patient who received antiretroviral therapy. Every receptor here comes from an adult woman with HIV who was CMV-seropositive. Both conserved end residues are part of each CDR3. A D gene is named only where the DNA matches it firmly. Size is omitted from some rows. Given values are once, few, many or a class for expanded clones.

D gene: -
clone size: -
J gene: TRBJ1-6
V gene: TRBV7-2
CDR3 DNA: TGTGCCAGCAGCAAATGGGAGGGAAGCTCCTATAATTCACCCCTCCACTTT
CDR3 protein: CASSKWEGSSYNSPLHF

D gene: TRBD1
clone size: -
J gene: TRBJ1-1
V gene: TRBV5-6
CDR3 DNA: TGTGCCAGCAGCACCACAGGGGGCCAGACTGAAGCTTTCTTT
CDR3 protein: CASSTTGGQTEAFF

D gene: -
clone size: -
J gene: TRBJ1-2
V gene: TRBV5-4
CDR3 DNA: TGTGCCAGCAGCCCCCCCCCAGGGGCGGACATCTATGGCTACACCTTC
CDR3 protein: CASSPPPGADIYGYTF

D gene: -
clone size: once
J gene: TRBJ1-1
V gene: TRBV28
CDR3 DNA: TGTGCCAGCAGTCTGACAGCACCCATGAACACTGAAGCTTTCTTT
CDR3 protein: CASSLTAPMNTEAFF

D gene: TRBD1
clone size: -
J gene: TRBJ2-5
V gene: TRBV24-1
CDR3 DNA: TGTGCCACCAGTGATAGACAGGGGGCTGGTGAGACCCAGTACTTC
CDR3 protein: CATSDRQGAGETQYF

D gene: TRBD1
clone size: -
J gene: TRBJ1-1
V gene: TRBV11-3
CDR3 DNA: TGTGCCAGCAGCGGACAGGGGGAATCGGCTGAAGCTTTCTTT
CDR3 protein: CASSGQGESAEAFF

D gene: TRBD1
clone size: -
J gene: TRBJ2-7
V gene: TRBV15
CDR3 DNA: TGTGCCACCAGCAGAGACTCGATATGGGACAGCGCCTACGGGCAGTACTTC
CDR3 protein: CATSRDSIWDSAYGQYF

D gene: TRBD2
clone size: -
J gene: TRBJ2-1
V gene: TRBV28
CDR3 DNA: TGTGCCAGCAGTTTAGGTGTCCTAGCGGCCTACAATGAGCAGTTCTTC
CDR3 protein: CASSLGVLAAYNEQFF

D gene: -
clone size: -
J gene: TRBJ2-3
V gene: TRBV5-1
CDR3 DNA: TGCGCCAGCAGCCCAGGCACAGATACGCAGTATTTT
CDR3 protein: CASSPGTDTQYF

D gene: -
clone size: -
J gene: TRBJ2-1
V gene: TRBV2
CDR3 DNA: TGTGCCAGCAGCGGCACGGGAAATGAGCAGTTCTTC
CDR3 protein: CASSGTGNEQFF

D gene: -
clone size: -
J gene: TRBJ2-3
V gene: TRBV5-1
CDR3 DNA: TGCGCCAGCAGCTTGGAAGGGTACGCAGATACGCAGTATTTT
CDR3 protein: CASSLEGYADTQYF

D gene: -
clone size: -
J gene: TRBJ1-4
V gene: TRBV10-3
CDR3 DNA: TGTGCCATCAGTGAGTCTAATGAAAAACTGTTTTTT
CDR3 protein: CAISESNEKLFF

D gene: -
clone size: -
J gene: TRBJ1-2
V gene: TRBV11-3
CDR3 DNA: TGTGCCAGCAGCTTACGGGGGATGGTTGGCTACACCTTC
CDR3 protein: CASSLRGMVGYTF

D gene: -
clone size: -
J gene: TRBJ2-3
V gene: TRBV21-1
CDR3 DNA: TGTGCCAGCAGCAAACAAAGGGACTTGGGGCGGCACCCAGTCACAGATACGCAGTATTTT
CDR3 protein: CASSKQRDLGRHPVTDTQYF

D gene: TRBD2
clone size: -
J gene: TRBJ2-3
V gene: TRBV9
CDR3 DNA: TGTGCCAGCAGCGTAGAACTAGCGGGAGGGCTAGGCACAGATACGCAGTATTTT
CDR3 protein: CASSVELAGGLGTDTQYF

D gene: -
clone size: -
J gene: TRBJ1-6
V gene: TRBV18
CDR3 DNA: TGTGCCAGCTCACCCGGGACATCGAATTCACCCCTCCACTTT
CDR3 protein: CASSPGTSNSPLHF

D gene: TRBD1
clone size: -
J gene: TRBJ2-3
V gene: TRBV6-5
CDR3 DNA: TGTGCCAGCAGTATTACAGGGGCAAGCACAGATACGCAGTATTTT
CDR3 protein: CASSITGASTDTQYF

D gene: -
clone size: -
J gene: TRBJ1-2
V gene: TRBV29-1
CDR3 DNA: TGCAGCGCGGAAATTAACTATGGCTACACCTTC
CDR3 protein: CSAEINYGYTF

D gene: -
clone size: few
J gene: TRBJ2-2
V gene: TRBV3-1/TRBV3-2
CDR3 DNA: TGTGCCAGCAGCCAGATCTCGGGGTTAGCCGGGGAGCTGTTTTTT
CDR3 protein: CASSQISGLAGELFF

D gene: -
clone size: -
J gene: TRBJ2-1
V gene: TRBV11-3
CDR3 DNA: TGTGCCAGCAGCTTAGGTCTGAATGAGCAGTTCTTC
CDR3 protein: CASSLGLNEQFF

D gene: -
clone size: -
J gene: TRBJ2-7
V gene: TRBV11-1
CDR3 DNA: TGTGCCAGCAGCCCCCAAGGGGGGACAGTCTACGAGCAGTACTTC
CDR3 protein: CASSPQGGTVYEQYF

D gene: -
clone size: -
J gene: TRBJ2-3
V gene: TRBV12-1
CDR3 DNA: TGTGCCAGCAGCTTTGCCCATCCCCTGGTTTGGTCAGATACGCAGTATTTT
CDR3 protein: CASSFAHPLVWSDTQYF